Below are 27 T cell receptor beta chains sequenced from a single sample in a study of CD8 T cells in Susac syndrome. When the RNA was reverse transcribed, random hexamers were used with an input of roughly 0.5 to 1 ug. TCRdb fed the immunoSEQ multiplex PCR reads into MiXCR, producing one record per CDR3 protein. The sample lists 150,000 to 200,000 distinct CDR3 sequences, about 93% seen once, with roughly 0.1% in the top ten. Sequenced material: CD4+ T cells from PBMCs. The receptors come from a human donor with multiple sclerosis.

The CDR3 sequence is CASSSPGQMNTEAFF. The CDR3 DNA reads as TGCGCCAGCAGCTCGCCGGGACAGATGAACACTGAAGCTTTCTTT. V gene TRBV5-1 combines with J gene TRBJ1-1; 7 nucleotides align to TRBD1. After removal of 3 bases from V and 0 bases from J, the junction contained 5 bases not matched to a gene. Germline CDR1 and CDR2: SGHRS and YFSETQ. CDR3 length: 15 amino acids.

V and J are TRBV25-1 and TRBJ1-1; D gene ambiguous. The CDR3 is 16 amino acids. The germline CDR1 and CDR2 sequences are MGHDK and SYGVNS. Trimming took 8 bases from V and 4 from J, leaving 23 bases between them. The CDR3 coding sequence is TGTGCCAGCCTCGGGTGGGCAAGCGGCCGGAGCACTGAAGCTTTCTTT. It translates to CASLGWASGRSTEAFF.

This chain joins TRBV28 and TRBJ1-5; no clear D gene. Germline V gives CDR1 MDHEN, CDR2 SYDVKM. V shed 7 bases and J shed 5 bases, with 6 bases lying between them. There are 11 residues in the CDR3. The CDR3 DNA is TGTGCCAGCACCTCACATCAGCCCCAGCATTTT. Its protein product is CASTSHQPQHF.

J is TRBJ2-5 and V is TRBV7-6; no clear D gene. This CDR3 contains 13 residues. Germline V gene data show CDR1 as SGHVS and CDR2 as FNYEAQ. Trimming took off 5 bases at V and 1 base at J, with 8 bases between the two ends. The CDR3 spells CASSLNFQETQYF. Written as DNA, the CDR3 is TGTGCCAGCAGCCTAAACTTCCAAGAGACCCAGTACTTC.

The genes are TRBV28 and TRBJ2-1; TRBD1 aligns across 8 bases. The J segment lost 7 bases and the V segment lost 3 bases, leaving 5 bases of the junction unmatched. Per the germline V gene, CDR1 is MDHEN and CDR2 is SYDVKM. The CDR3 spans 14 residues. CDR3 amino acids: CASSLWQGANEQFF. The CDR3 nucleotides are TGTGCCAGCAGTTTGTGGCAGGGGGCGAATGAGCAGTTCTTC.

This CDR3 reads CASSPPGLTSGGYNEQFF. The CDR3 bases are TGTGCCAGCAGCCCGCCCGGGCTGACTAGCGGGGGATACAATGAGCAGTTCTTC. The chain joins TRBV3-1 to TRBJ2-1, with TRBD2 matching over 12 bases. This CDR3 region has 18 residues. V lost 4 bases to trimming and J lost 4 bases; unmatched junction nucleotides: 11. The germline CDR1 and CDR2 sequences are LGHDT and YNNKEL (reference sequence).

The chain has TRBV20-1 and TRBJ2-5; 9 bases are shared with TRBD1. This CDR3 has 14 residues. Trimming took 3 bases from V and 2 from J; bases not matched to a gene: 4. CDR1 is DFQATT and CDR2 is SNEGSKA in the germline V gene (reference sequence). CDR3 in DNA: TGCAGTGCTAGGCGGGACAGGGCTCAAGAGACCCAGTACTTC. Translation gives CSARRDRAQETQYF.

This chain uses TRBV6-2 or TRBV6-3 with TRBJ2-7; D unclear. Trimming shortened V by 0 bases and J by 5 bases, and 11 bases separated the two germline ends. CDR1 and CDR2 (germline): MNHEY, SVGEGT. CDR3 length equals 14 residues. The CDR3 region has the DNA TGTGCCAGCAGTTACTCAACCGGCCGGAACGAGCAGTACTTC. Encoded protein: CASSYSTGRNEQYF.

The rearrangement links TRBV2 to TRBJ1-1; D not certain. The germline gives CDR1 SNHLY, CDR2 FYNNEI. The CDR3 contains 12 residues. With 2 bases removed from V and 10 bases from J, the gap between germline ends came to 11 bases. In DNA, the CDR3 is TGTGCCAGCAGTGAATCGGTTTTGTTAGCTTTCTTT. Amino acid sequence: CASSESVLLAFF.

This clonotype was detected only once. The V and J genes are TRBV20-1 and TRBJ1-5; no definite D call. This CDR3 is built from 14 residues. V lost 6 bases and J lost 0, with 12 bases in between. Germline lookup yields CDR1 DFQATT and CDR2 SNEGSKA (reference sequence). CDR3 in DNA: TGCAGTGCCCGAGGACTAGATAGCAATCAGCCCCAGCATTTT. It codes for CSARGLDSNQPQHF.

The J gene is TRBJ2-7, the V gene TRBV4-1, with 13 bases matching TRBD2. The CDR3 is 18 amino acids. J lost 6 bases, V lost 3 bases, and 14 bases had no gene match. Germline loops: CDR1 MGHRA, CDR2 YSYEKL. The CDR3 sequence is CASSQGVTSGGSLREQYF. CDR3 sequence (DNA): TGCGCCAGCAGCCAGGGGGTGACTAGCGGGGGGTCCCTCCGCGAGCAGTACTTC.

V is TRBV20-1 and J is TRBJ2-1; 10 nucleotides match TRBD2. Germline V CDR1 and CDR2: DFQATT, SNEGSKA (reference sequence). The CDR3 runs 14 residues. The V segment lost 6 bases and the J segment 0 bases; nucleotides outside the gene matches: 2. The CDR3 region has the DNA TGCAGTGCGCAGCGGGGGGGCTCCTACAATGAGCAGTTCTTC. Encoded protein: CSAQRGGSYNEQFF.

The V and J genes are TRBV7-3 and TRBJ2-1; 11 bases map to TRBD2. There are 16 residues in the CDR3. Per germline, CDR1 SGHTA and CDR2 FQGTGA. V lost 2 bases, J lost 5 bases, and 5 bases stayed unmatched. Written as DNA, the CDR3 is TGTGCCAGCAGCTTATTAGCGGGAGGGTCCCACAATGAGCAGTTCTTC. Translating it yields CASSLLAGGSHNEQFF. The whole variable domain, remainder taken from reference TRBV7-3 and TRBJ2-1, is GAGVSQTPSNKVTEKGKYVELRCDPISGHTALYWYRQSLGQGPEFLIYFQGTGAADDSGLPNDRFFAVRPEGSVSTLKIQRTERGDSAVYLCASSLLAGGSHNEQFFGPGTRLTVL.

V and J are TRBV6-1 and TRBJ1-1; D gene ambiguous. The V and J ends lost 5 bases and 0 bases respectively, with 7 bases between them. Looked up from germline, CDR1 is MNHNS and CDR2 is SASEGT. The CDR3 has 13 residues. In DNA, the CDR3 is TGTGCCAGCAGTCTCAGGTTGAACACTGAAGCTTTCTTT. Amino acid sequence: CASSLRLNTEAFF.

CDR3 in DNA: TGTGCCAGCAGCCAAGGTCCAGCGTATAACTATGGCTACACCTTC. As protein: CASSQGPAYNYGYTF. The chain combines TRBV14 with TRBJ1-2, with D unclear. Germline CDR1 and CDR2: SGHDN and FVKESK. This CDR3 is 15 amino acids long. Trimming took off 1 base at V and 1 base at J, with 10 bases between the two ends. The whole variable domain, remainder taken from reference TRBV14 and TRBJ1-2, is EAGVTQFPSHSVIEKGQTVTLRCDPISGHDNLYWYRRVMGKEIKFLLHFVKESKQDESGMPNNRFLAERTGGTYSTLKVQPAELEDSGVYFCASSQGPAYNYGYTFGSGTRLTVV.

V is TRBV20-1 and J is TRBJ2-1; 14 bases fit TRBD2. This CDR3 comprises 16 residues. The germline V gene has CDR1 DFQATT and CDR2 SNEGSKA (reference sequence). V trimming: 3 bases; J trimming: 1 base; junction bases outside the gene matches: 2. CDR3 bases: TGCAGTGCTAGGAGACTAGCGGGAGGGTCCTACAATGAGCAGTTCTTC. Its protein product is CSARRLAGGSYNEQFF.

This chain connects TRBV5-1 to TRBJ2-5, with TRBD2 identical over 14 bases. The germline V gene encodes CDR1 SGHRS and CDR2 YFSETQ. The junction had 17 bases not matched to a gene; V was cut back by 5 bases and J by 2 bases. The CDR3 runs 20 residues. The chain's CDR3 is CASRRSRTSGGTNIQETQYF. DNA for the CDR3: TGCGCCAGCAGACGTTCCAGGACTAGCGGGGGGACTAATATTCAAGAGACCCAGTACTTC.

The chain uses TRBV4-2 and TRBJ2-7; 9 bases are a match to TRBD2. Germline CDR1 LGHNA, CDR2 YNFKEQ. J gave up 3 bases and V 4 bases, and 13 bases lay outside the gene matches. The length of the CDR3 is 17 residues. The CDR3 loop reads CASSRVIAGGEVYEQYF. CDR3 DNA: TGTGCCAGCAGCCGGGTCATTGCGGGGGGGGAAGTCTACGAGCAGTACTTC.

This clonotype was detected a few times. This chain uses TRBV3-1 with TRBJ2-7; a possible D gene is TRBD2 (5 bases). This CDR3 has 14 residues. Germline CDR1 reads LGHDT; CDR2 reads YNNKEL (reference sequence). Trimming took 0 bases from V and 3 from J, leaving 9 bases between them. The CDR3: CASSQEEAVYEQYF. Here the CDR3 DNA reads TGTGCCAGCAGCCAAGAGGAAGCGGTCTACGAGCAGTACTTC.

This clonotype turned up a few times. The V call is TRBV11-2, the J call TRBJ1-1, with D unclear. The V gene lost 0 bases and the J gene lost 6 bases, with 11 bases spanning the gap. Germline loops: CDR1 SGHAT, CDR2 FQNNGV. The CDR3 runs to 14 residues. The CDR3 DNA sequence: TGTGCCAGCAGCTTAGAGAGTTATGCAGCTGAAGCTTTCTTT. It encodes CASSLESYAAEAFF.

V and J are TRBV27 and TRBJ1-2; tentatively, D is TRBD1 (6 bases). The CDR3 consists of 12 residues. The germline V gene encodes CDR1 MNHEY and CDR2 SMNVEV (reference sequence). The germline V and J ends were trimmed by 6 bases and 7 bases, with 12 bases remaining between them. The CDR3 loop reads CASSSRGAGYTF. DNA for the CDR3: TGTGCCAGCAGCAGCAGGGGTGCTGGCTACACCTTC.

The chain is built from TRBV29-1 and TRBJ2-3; 9 nucleotides line up with TRBD1. Unmatched junction bases numbered 18, after V lost 5 bases and J lost 9 bases. The CDR3 is 16 amino acids. Germline loops: CDR1 SQVTM, CDR2 ANQGSEA. The chain's CDR3 is CSVKTDLGQGINTQYF. The CDR3 DNA follows: TGCAGCGTTAAGACCGATTTGGGACAGGGAATAAACACGCAGTATTTT.

This rearrangement joins TRBV14 to TRBJ2-5; maybe TRBD1 (5 bases). CDR3 size: 14 residues. The V gene's germline CDR1 is SGHDN and CDR2 FVKESK. V was pared by 4 bases and J by 11 bases, with 20 bases between. The CDR3: CASSPRQRSGIQYF. The DNA for the CDR3 is TGTGCCAGCAGCCCCAGACAGCGTTCCGGTATTCAGTACTTC.

The DNA of the CDR3 is TGTGCCAGCAGAACGACAGGGTTCTATGGCTACACCTTC. This encodes CASRTTGFYGYTF. The chain couples TRBV28 to TRBJ1-2, with TRBD1 matching over 7 bases. J gave up 4 bases and V 6 bases, and 5 bases lay outside the gene matches. Germline lookup yields CDR1 MDHEN and CDR2 SYDVKM. CDR3 length: 13 residues.

V is TRBV4-1 and J is TRBJ1-1; D not certain. The CDR3 covers 19 residues. Between the trimmed V and J ends, which lost 0 bases and 4 bases, there was a span of 24 bases. Germline CDR1 reads MGHRA; CDR2 reads YSYEKL. CDR3 nucleotides: TGCGCCAGCAGCCAAGATACTGATACCCTGAGAGGGTTGAGCACTGAAGCTTTCTTT. Protein: CASSQDTDTLRGLSTEAFF.

The chain couples TRBV7-9 to TRBJ1-2; possible D gene TRBD1, 6 bases. V was pared by 5 bases and J by 13 bases, with 17 bases between. Germline CDR1 and CDR2: SEHNR and FQNEAQ (reference sequence). CDR3 length: 12 residues. The CDR3 loop reads CASSPKGEAGTF. The CDR3 DNA reads TGTGCCAGCAGCCCCAAGGGGGAAGCCGGCACCTTC.

V gene TRBV6-5 combines with J gene TRBJ1-2; TRBD1 might be the D (5 bases). Per germline, CDR1 MNHEY and CDR2 SVGAGI. V gave up 8 bases and J gave up 8 bases, with 18 bases separating them. The CDR3 loop spans 13 amino acids. The CDR3 here is CASAGGVLSGYTF. For the CDR3, the DNA is TGTGCCAGCGCCGGGGGGGTCTTGAGCGGCTACACCTTC.